One and the same sample provided the 10 T cell receptor beta chains below, sequenced in a study of spatial heterogeneity in lung cancer. The time point here: blood at routine non-recurrence follow-up after resection. One entry per CDR3 protein results from TCRdb running MiXCR on the 5' RACE reads. This sample has under 150,000 distinct CDR3 sequences, with 9.5% to 14% found just once. This sample comprised PBMCs, obtained at follow-up. The receptors shown here come from a female donor with early-stage non-small cell lung cancer.

The V gene is TRBV12-3 or TRBV12-4, the J gene TRBJ2-3, with D perhaps TRBD1 or TRBD2 (7 bases each). The CDR3 length is 15 residues. Trimming took off 5 bases at V and 3 bases at J, with 15 bases between the two ends. CDR3 in DNA: TGTGCCAGCAGTCCACGCCAGGGGGGGACAGATACGCAGTATTTT. Amino acids: CASSPRQGGTDTQYF.

This clonotype was seen only a few times. The V gene is TRBV7-2, the J gene TRBJ2-7; 10 positions agree with TRBD1. Unmatched junction bases numbered 6, after V lost 1 base and J lost 3 bases. The CDR3 spans 16 residues. Germline V gene lookup returns CDR1 SGHTA and CDR2 FQGNSA. The CDR3 region has the DNA TGTGCCAGCAGCTTAGGCCAGGGACAGGGGATCTACGAGCAGTACTTC. Residues: CASSLGQGQGIYEQYF.

In this sample, this clonotype turned up a few times. The J gene is TRBJ1-5, the V gene TRBV19, with 9 bases matching TRBD1. There are 15 residues in the CDR3. The V and J ends lost 7 bases and 6 bases, in that order; junction bases with no gene match: 10. The V gene's germline CDR1 is LNHDA and CDR2 SQIVND (reference sequence). CDR3 residues: CASMTGGTKSQPQHF. CDR3 nucleotides: TGTGCCAGTATGACAGGGGGTACGAAAAGTCAGCCCCAGCATTTT. Based on the CDR3 plus reference TRBV19 and TRBJ1-5, the full variable domain is DGGITQSPKYLFRKEGQNVTLSCEQNLNHDAMYWYRQDPGQGLRLIYYSQIVNDFQKGDIAEGYSVSREKKESFPLTVTSAQKNPTAFYLCASMTGGTKSQPQHFGDGTRLSIL.

V is TRBV5-5 and J is TRBJ1-5; 10 bases are a match to TRBD1. The germline gives CDR1 SGHKS, CDR2 YYEKEE (reference sequence). The CDR3 is 19 residues long. J was trimmed by 5 bases and V by 1 base; bases with no gene match: 15. In DNA form, the CDR3 reads TGTGCCAGCAGCTTGAGCCCGGGACAGGGGATGAGAGGGTATCAGCCCCAGCATTTT. This translates into CASSLSPGQGMRGYQPQHF.

This clonotype was seen ten or more times. The genes are TRBV9 and TRBJ2-1; 11 positions match TRBD1. With 2 bases clipped from V and 0 bases from J, the junction kept 7 bases outside the gene matches. The CDR3 runs to 18 residues. Germline V lookup: CDR1 SGDLS, CDR2 YYNGEE. The CDR3 bases are TGTGCCAGCAGCGTTGGACAGGGGGCATATCCCTCCTACAATGAGCAGTTCTTC. Amino acids: CASSVGQGAYPSYNEQFF.

The rearrangement joins TRBV9 to TRBJ2-5, with 8 nucleotides matching TRBD1. Losses at the gene ends were 3 bases for V and 13 bases for J; bases not matched to a gene: 17. Germline CDR1 reads SGDLS; CDR2 reads YYNGEE. This CDR3 is 15 amino acids long. The CDR3 region is CASSGVDRAFYSMYF. CDR3 sequence (DNA): TGTGCCAGCAGCGGAGTGGACAGGGCCTTTTACTCCATGTACTTC.

The rearrangement joins TRBV7-2 to TRBJ1-5; 9 bases are shared with TRBD1. This CDR3 is built from 16 residues. Per germline, CDR1 SGHTA and CDR2 FQGNSA. J gave up 4 bases and V 2 bases, and 6 bases lay outside the gene matches. In DNA, the CDR3 is TGTGCCAGCAGCTTAAGGCCCGGGACAGGGAATCAGCCCCAGCATTTT. Translation gives CASSLRPGTGNQPQHF. Full variable domain (outside the CDR3, taken from reference TRBV7-2 and TRBJ1-5): GAGVSQSPSNKVTEKGKDVELRCDPISGHTALYWYRQSLGQGLEFLIYFQGNSAPDKSGLPSDRFSAERTGGSVSTLTIQRTQQEDSAVYLCASSLRPGTGNQPQHFGDGTRLSIL.

This chain links TRBV20-1 with TRBJ2-7; TRBD1 might be the D (5 bases). Germline-derived CDR1 and CDR2 are DFQATT and SNEGSKA (reference sequence). The CDR3 extends over 14 amino acids. Trimming cost V 1 base and J 2 bases, with 12 bases left between them. Here the CDR3 reads CSARGLRGPYEQYF. CDR3 bases: TGCAGTGCTAGAGGTCTTAGGGGCCCCTACGAGCAGTACTTC.

This clonotype was counted many times. This sequence joins TRBV12-3 or TRBV12-4 and TRBJ1-2, with D unclear. V lost 4 bases and J lost 8, with 14 bases in between. This CDR3 contains 13 residues. The CDR3 bases are TGTGCCAGCAGTTCCTTTGGGTCCCCGGGCTACACCTTC. Protein product: CASSSFGSPGYTF.

This clonotype was seen only a few times. The chain uses TRBV27 and TRBJ2-1, with 8 bases lining up with TRBD2. This CDR3 comprises 17 residues. Germline V gene data show CDR1 as MNHEY and CDR2 as SMNVEV (reference sequence). Unmatched junction bases numbered 16, after V lost 8 bases and J lost 4 bases. DNA of the CDR3: TGTGCCAGCTCCCCTACTCGGTTTAGCGGGATTTACAATGAGCAGTTCTTC. Residues: CASSPTRFSGIYNEQFF.